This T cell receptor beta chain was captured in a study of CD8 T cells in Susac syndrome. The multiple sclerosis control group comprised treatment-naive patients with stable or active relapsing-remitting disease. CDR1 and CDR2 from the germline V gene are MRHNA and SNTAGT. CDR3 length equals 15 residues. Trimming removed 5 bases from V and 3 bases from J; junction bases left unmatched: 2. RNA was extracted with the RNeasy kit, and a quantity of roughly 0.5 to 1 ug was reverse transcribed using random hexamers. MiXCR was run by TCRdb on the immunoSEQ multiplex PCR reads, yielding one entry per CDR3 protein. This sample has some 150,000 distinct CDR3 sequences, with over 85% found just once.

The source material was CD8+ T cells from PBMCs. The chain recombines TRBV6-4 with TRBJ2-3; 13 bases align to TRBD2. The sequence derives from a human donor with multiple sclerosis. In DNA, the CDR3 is TGTGCCAGCAGTCCGACTAGCGGGGGGACAGATACGCAGTATTTT. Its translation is CASSPTSGGTDTQYF.